This T cell receptor (beta chain) was identified during a study of T cells in Graves' hyperthyroidism and ophthalmopathy. TCR beta CDR3 region amplification was performed from RNA transcripts. HTBI primers were used for first-round RT-PCR of the TCR CDR3. Using its own MiXCR run on the multiplex PCR reads, TCRdb lists one record per CDR3 protein. Altogether 350,000 or so distinct CDR3 sequences are present, 21% being singletons, with the ten largest covering over 40%. A patient was excluded if there was uncontrolled infection, other autoimmune disease, pregnancy or lactation. The sample consisted of blood. This clonotype was sampled from a woman between 50 and 59 years old with Graves' hyperthyroidism.

CDR3 DNA sequence: TGTGCCAGCAACCCAGGGAAGGGCAGGGAAGCTTTCTTT. Encoded protein: CASNPGKGREAFF. The V and J genes are TRBV7-9 and TRBJ1-1, with D possibly TRBD1 on 5 matching bases. The CDR3 covers 13 residues. V dropped 7 bases and J dropped 8 bases, with 17 bases sitting between them. Looked up from germline, CDR1 is SEHNR and CDR2 is FQNEAQ (reference sequence).